This TCR beta chain was observed in a study of T cell changes during pregnancy in multiple sclerosis. Germline V lookup: CDR1 KGHSH, CDR2 LQKENI. This CDR3 contains 16 residues. V was shortened by 0 bases and J by 0 bases, with 11 bases between the two germline ends. Clones were read by immunoSEQ multiplex PCR, and TCRdb kept only the in-frame ones, dropping some. This repertoire shows about 50,000 clones, around 90% found once; its top ten account for around 0.27%. The material was CD4+ T cells from peripheral blood mononuclear cells, obtained in the second trimester of pregnancy. V is TRBV18 and J is TRBJ1-2; TRBD1 might be the D (6 bases). The clonotype comes from a female donor with multiple sclerosis, enrolled in a pregnancy study. CDR3 in amino acids: CASSPPGTPPNYGYTF. For the CDR3, the DNA is TGTGCCAGCTCACCACCCGGGACACCTCCTAACTATGGCTACACCTTC.